The rows below give T cell receptor beta chains drawn from one sample of a study of cytomegalovirus exposure and HLA in healthy donors. Profiling relied on immunoSEQ multiplex PCR, and the TCRdb table lists in-frame clones only, not all of them. Of tens of thousands of clones in the sample, 60% to 85% were seen once. The sequenced sample was PBMCs. These receptors all come from a man between 18 and 35 years old in good health and CMV-seronegative. The CDR3 runs from the conserved cysteine through the conserved F or W. Fields, in order: J gene, V gene, clone size, D gene, CDR3 DNA, CDR3 protein. The D gene is left open where the match is weak. Some rows have no size entry. The others give once, few or many, or a class for an expanded clone.

j_call: TRBJ1-6; v_call: TRBV5-6; clone_size: -; d_call: TRBD1; cdr3_nt: TGTGCCAGCAGCCCTAACAGGGGTCGTTCACCCCTCCACTTT; cdr3_aa: CASSPNRGRSPLHF
j_call: TRBJ2-5; v_call: TRBV9; clone_size: -; d_call: -; cdr3_nt: TGTGCCAGCAGCGTAACAGGGTTCCAAGAGACCCAGTACTTC; cdr3_aa: CASSVTGFQETQYF
j_call: TRBJ1-1; v_call: TRBV28; clone_size: -; d_call: -; cdr3_nt: TGTGCCAGCAGTCCCTACTCTACAGGGTTGGGCACTGAAGCTTTCTTT; cdr3_aa: CASSPYSTGLGTEAFF
j_call: TRBJ1-1; v_call: TRBV28; clone_size: -; d_call: -; cdr3_nt: TGTGCCAGCAGTTTAGCAGGGGCCATGAACACTGAAGCTTTCTTT; cdr3_aa: CASSLAGAMNTEAFF
j_call: TRBJ1-2; v_call: TRBV10-1; clone_size: -; d_call: TRBD1; cdr3_nt: TGCGCCAGCATCAATTCTAGGGGGACAGGGCCCTATGGCTACACCTTC; cdr3_aa: CASINSRGTGPYGYTF
j_call: TRBJ2-7; v_call: TRBV27; clone_size: -; d_call: -; cdr3_nt: TGTGCCAGCTCCAATGGGGCAGGGTCCTACGAGCAGTACTTC; cdr3_aa: CASSNGAGSYEQYF
j_call: TRBJ1-1; v_call: TRBV18; clone_size: -; d_call: -; cdr3_nt: TGTGCCAGCTCTAATGACCAGGGGAACACTGAAGCTTTCTTT; cdr3_aa: CASSNDQGNTEAFF
j_call: TRBJ2-2; v_call: TRBV21-1; clone_size: -; d_call: -; cdr3_nt: TGTGCCACCCTATCCCGACACCCGATAAGTAACACCGGGGAGCTGTTTTTT; cdr3_aa: CATLSRHPISNTGELFF
j_call: TRBJ1-1; v_call: TRBV6-5; clone_size: -; d_call: TRBD1; cdr3_nt: TGTGCCAGCAGCGGGACAGACACTGAAGCTTTCTTT; cdr3_aa: CASSGTDTEAFF
j_call: TRBJ2-5; v_call: TRBV11-3; clone_size: -; d_call: -; cdr3_nt: TGTGCCAGCAGCTTAGGGCAGGGCCAAGAGACCCAGTACTTC; cdr3_aa: CASSLGQGQETQYF
j_call: TRBJ1-2; v_call: TRBV9; clone_size: -; d_call: -; cdr3_nt: TGTGCCAGCAGCGTAGGTGGTCAGAACAACTATGGCTACACCTTC; cdr3_aa: CASSVGGQNNYGYTF
j_call: TRBJ1-2; v_call: TRBV6-5; clone_size: -; d_call: TRBD1; cdr3_nt: TGTGCCAGCAGTTACGACGGGGGACAGCGGGCGGGCTACACCTTC; cdr3_aa: CASSYDGGQRAGYTF
j_call: TRBJ1-2; v_call: TRBV5-4; clone_size: -; d_call: TRBD1; cdr3_nt: TGTGCCAGCAGCTACGACAGGGATATCTATGGCTACACCTTC; cdr3_aa: CASSYDRDIYGYTF
j_call: TRBJ2-2; v_call: TRBV7-6; clone_size: -; d_call: -; cdr3_nt: TGTGCCAGCAGCTTAGCGCTAAAGGGGTTTAACACCGGGGAGCTGTTTTTT; cdr3_aa: CASSLALKGFNTGELFF
j_call: TRBJ2-6; v_call: TRBV6-1; clone_size: -; d_call: -; cdr3_nt: TGTGCCAGCAGTGACGGCTCTGGGGCCAACGTCCTGACTTTC; cdr3_aa: CASSDGSGANVLTF
j_call: TRBJ1-2; v_call: TRBV11-2; clone_size: few; d_call: -; cdr3_nt: TGTGCCAGCAGCTCAGGGGCCAGGATTTATGGCTACACCTTC; cdr3_aa: CASSSGARIYGYTF
j_call: TRBJ1-2; v_call: TRBV30; clone_size: -; d_call: -; cdr3_nt: TGTGCCTGGACTAGGGCTCGGGGTGGCTATGGCTACACCTTC; cdr3_aa: CAWTRARGGYGYTF
j_call: TRBJ1-1; v_call: TRBV23-1; clone_size: -; d_call: -; cdr3_nt: TGCGCCAGCAGCCGGACAGACGATTCGAACACTGAAGCTTTCTTT; cdr3_aa: CASSRTDDSNTEAFF
j_call: TRBJ2-2; v_call: TRBV2; clone_size: -; d_call: TRBD1; cdr3_nt: TGTGCCAGCACCAGGGAAGGGGGCGTACCCGGGGAGCTGTTTTTT; cdr3_aa: CASTREGGVPGELFF
j_call: TRBJ2-2; v_call: TRBV4-1; clone_size: -; d_call: TRBD2; cdr3_nt: TGCGCCAGCAGCCTAGCGGGGGCGAACACCGGGGAGCTGTTTTTT; cdr3_aa: CASSLAGANTGELFF
j_call: TRBJ1-1; v_call: TRBV21-1; clone_size: -; d_call: -; cdr3_nt: TGTGCCAGCAGAACACAAGGGGTAATCACTGAAGCTTTCTTT; cdr3_aa: CASRTQGVITEAFF
j_call: TRBJ2-1; v_call: TRBV19; clone_size: once; d_call: TRBD1; cdr3_nt: TGTGCCAGTAGTACTACAGGGGGTATCGATGAGCAGTTCTTC; cdr3_aa: CASSTTGGIDEQFF
j_call: TRBJ1-3; v_call: TRBV9; clone_size: -; d_call: -; cdr3_nt: TGTGCCAGCAGCGTAGGGACATCTGGAAACACCATATATTTT; cdr3_aa: CASSVGTSGNTIYF
j_call: TRBJ2-5; v_call: TRBV5-1; clone_size: -; d_call: TRBD1; cdr3_nt: TGCGCCAGCAGCTTGGCAGGGACAGAACAAGAGACCCAGTACTTC; cdr3_aa: CASSLAGTEQETQYF
j_call: TRBJ1-3; v_call: TRBV18; clone_size: -; d_call: -; cdr3_nt: TGTGCCAGCTCACCACCAAATACAGGAATGGGAAACACCATATATTTT; cdr3_aa: CASSPPNTGMGNTIYF
j_call: TRBJ1-3; v_call: TRBV11-2; clone_size: -; d_call: -; cdr3_nt: TGTGCCAGCAGCTTCGCCGGGTTAGGAAACACCATATATTTT; cdr3_aa: CASSFAGLGNTIYF
j_call: TRBJ1-1; v_call: TRBV5-1; clone_size: -; d_call: -; cdr3_nt: TGCGCCAGCAGCTTGGACAGGAACACTGAAGCTTTCTTT; cdr3_aa: CASSLDRNTEAFF
j_call: TRBJ1-1; v_call: TRBV10-3; clone_size: -; d_call: -; cdr3_nt: TGTGCCATCAGTGGACACACAGGTTCTGGGATGAACACTGAAGCTTTCTTT; cdr3_aa: CAISGHTGSGMNTEAFF
j_call: TRBJ1-1; v_call: TRBV10-3; clone_size: -; d_call: TRBD1; cdr3_nt: TGTGCCATCAGAGGACAGGGGTTAACAGAAGCTTTCTTT; cdr3_aa: CAIRGQGLTEAFF
j_call: TRBJ1-6; v_call: TRBV7-2; clone_size: -; d_call: -; cdr3_nt: TGTGCCAGCAGCTCATACAGGCCCTTCTCCTATAATTCACCCCTCCACTTT; cdr3_aa: CASSSYRPFSYNSPLHF
j_call: TRBJ1-2; v_call: TRBV15; clone_size: -; d_call: -; cdr3_nt: TGTGCCACCAGCAGACCCCGTGGGGGGAGTAACTATGGCTACACCTTC; cdr3_aa: CATSRPRGGSNYGYTF
j_call: TRBJ2-2; v_call: TRBV27; clone_size: -; d_call: -; cdr3_nt: TGTGCCAGCAGCCCGGGACAGAACACCGGGGAGCTGTTTTTT; cdr3_aa: CASSPGQNTGELFF
j_call: TRBJ2-1; v_call: TRBV5-1; clone_size: -; d_call: TRBD2; cdr3_nt: TGCGCCAGCAGCTTGAGCTCCGGGGGGTACAATGAGCAGTTCTTC; cdr3_aa: CASSLSSGGYNEQFF
j_call: TRBJ2-3; v_call: TRBV4-3; clone_size: few; d_call: TRBD1; cdr3_nt: TGCGCCAGCAGCCAAGAGGGGGGACAGGGCCGGGCAGATACGCAGTATTTT; cdr3_aa: CASSQEGGQGRADTQYF
j_call: TRBJ2-6; v_call: TRBV21-1; clone_size: few; d_call: -; cdr3_nt: TGTGCCAGCAGCAAAGCGCAAAAGGGATGGGAGTCTGGGGCCAACGTCCTGACTTTC; cdr3_aa: CASSKAQKGWESGANVLTF
j_call: TRBJ2-1; v_call: TRBV11-1; clone_size: -; d_call: TRBD1; cdr3_nt: TGTGCCAGCAGCTTGTCAGTCTCGGGACAGGGCGGGAATGAGCAGTTCTTC; cdr3_aa: CASSLSVSGQGGNEQFF
j_call: TRBJ1-6; v_call: TRBV7-9; clone_size: -; d_call: TRBD1; cdr3_nt: TGTGCCAGCAGCTTAGCTGGACAGGGGTACAATTCACCCCTCCACTTT; cdr3_aa: CASSLAGQGYNSPLHF
j_call: TRBJ2-6; v_call: TRBV2; clone_size: -; d_call: -; cdr3_nt: TGTGCCAGCAGTGACCCAACTGGGGCCAACGTCCTGACTTTC; cdr3_aa: CASSDPTGANVLTF
j_call: TRBJ2-1; v_call: TRBV11-2; clone_size: -; d_call: TRBD2; cdr3_nt: TGTGCCAGCAGTCATAACGGCGGGGGGCTTACCTTCACCTACAATGAGCAGTTCTTC; cdr3_aa: CASSHNGGGLTFTYNEQFF
j_call: TRBJ2-6; v_call: TRBV6-5; clone_size: -; d_call: -; cdr3_nt: TGTGCCAGCAGTTACCGGGGTGCCGGGGCCAACGTCCTGACTTTC; cdr3_aa: CASSYRGAGANVLTF
j_call: TRBJ1-5; v_call: TRBV7-8; clone_size: few; d_call: TRBD1; cdr3_nt: TGTGCCAGCAGCTCCGCCCAGGGGGGAATGTCTCAGCCCCAGCATTTT; cdr3_aa: CASSSAQGGMSQPQHF
j_call: TRBJ2-3; v_call: TRBV11-3; clone_size: -; d_call: TRBD2; cdr3_nt: TGTGCCAGCAGCGTAGGGACTAGCGGGGGGGCTGGCGCAGATACGCAGTATTTT; cdr3_aa: CASSVGTSGGAGADTQYF
j_call: TRBJ2-3; v_call: TRBV6-1; clone_size: -; d_call: -; cdr3_nt: TGTGCCAGCAGTGAAAGTAACGGGTATGGGAGCACAGATACGCAGTATTTT; cdr3_aa: CASSESNGYGSTDTQYF
j_call: TRBJ1-6; v_call: TRBV5-1; clone_size: -; d_call: -; cdr3_nt: TGCGCCAGCAGCTCAGCATCAGGTTCACCCCTCCACTTT; cdr3_aa: CASSSASGSPLHF
j_call: TRBJ2-1; v_call: TRBV2; clone_size: once; d_call: -; cdr3_nt: TGTGCCAGCAGTGAAGGTCTTCTTAATGAGCAGTTCTTC; cdr3_aa: CASSEGLLNEQFF
j_call: TRBJ1-2; v_call: TRBV27; clone_size: -; d_call: -; cdr3_nt: TGTGCCAGCAGGGTGACGGAAAGGGGTGGCTACACCTTC; cdr3_aa: CASRVTERGGYTF
j_call: TRBJ2-7; v_call: TRBV7-9; clone_size: -; d_call: -; cdr3_nt: TGTGCCAGCAGCTTACTATCCCTTCCCCGCGGCTCCTACGAGCAGTACTTC; cdr3_aa: CASSLLSLPRGSYEQYF
j_call: TRBJ2-1; v_call: TRBV9; clone_size: -; d_call: TRBD2; cdr3_nt: TGTGCCAGCAGCGTGCGAGGTGGGGCGGGGGGGCGTAATGAGCAGTTCTTC; cdr3_aa: CASSVRGGAGGRNEQFF
j_call: TRBJ2-3; v_call: TRBV29-1; clone_size: -; d_call: TRBD2; cdr3_nt: TGCAGCGTCGATAGCAGATTCAGCGGGGGGGCGTCAGATACGCAGTATTTT; cdr3_aa: CSVDSRFSGGASDTQYF
j_call: TRBJ1-5; v_call: TRBV7-8; clone_size: -; d_call: -; cdr3_nt: TGTGCCAGCAGCACCAGGGACATCGGTCAGCCCCAGCATTTT; cdr3_aa: CASSTRDIGQPQHF